A selection of T cell receptor beta chains follows, all from one sample in a study of early stage breast cancer tumors. Profiling relied on immunoSEQ multiplex PCR, and the TCRdb table lists in-frame clones only, not all of them. Of about 51,000 clones in the sample, about 77% were seen once. The sequencing sample was made of blood. Receptor source: a person aged 40-50 years with breast cancer. Both conserved end residues are part of each CDR3. Fields, in order: V gene, J gene, D gene, clone size, CDR3 protein, CDR3 DNA. D genes are given only for firm matches. Clone sizes are given selectively: once, few, many, or a class where the clone is expanded.

TRBV6-5	TRBJ2-1	NA	NA	CASSLVPLGYNEQFF	TGTGCCAGCAGTTTAGTTCCCCTGGGCTACAATGAGCAGTTCTTC
TRBV29-1	TRBJ2-3	NA	NA	CSVAGTPGDTQYF	TGCAGCGTTGCTGGGACCCCGGGGGATACGCAGTATTTT
TRBV6-5	TRBJ1-3	NA	few	CASRTDGSGNTIYF	TGTGCCAGCAGGACGGACGGCTCTGGAAACACCATATATTTT
TRBV28	TRBJ2-3	TRBD1	NA	CASSSPGQGDRDTQYF	TGTGCCAGCAGTTCCCCGGGACAGGGGGATAGGGATACGCAGTATTTT
TRBV27	TRBJ1-1	NA	NA	CASSLSGGRTEAFF	TGTGCCAGCAGTTTATCAGGGGGAAGGACTGAAGCTTTCTTT
TRBV19	TRBJ1-2	NA	few	CASREGWADYGYTF	TGTGCCAGTAGAGAAGGCTGGGCGGACTATGGCTACACCTTC
TRBV7-8	TRBJ2-1	TRBD1	NA	CASRSDRDRFYNEQFF	TGTGCCAGCAGAAGTGACCGGGACAGATTTTACAATGAGCAGTTCTTC
TRBV18	TRBJ1-3	NA	NA	CASSPPLTAGNTIYF	TGTGCCAGCTCACCGCCATTAACGGCTGGAAACACCATATATTTT
TRBV29-1	TRBJ2-3	NA	NA	CSVDLGGRDTQYF	TGCAGCGTTGATTTGGGGGGCAGAGATACGCAGTATTTT
TRBV7-8	TRBJ1-1	NA	NA	CASRPHGTNTEAFF	TGTGCCAGCAGACCTCACGGGACGAACACTGAAGCTTTCTTT
TRBV6-6	TRBJ2-2	NA	NA	CASRLTGNTGELFF	TGTGCCAGCAGACTGACAGGGAACACCGGGGAGCTGTTTTTT
TRBV9	TRBJ2-7	NA	NA	CASSDGDHGAYEQYF	TGTGCCAGCAGCGATGGGGACCACGGGGCCTACGAGCAGTACTTC
TRBV5-1	TRBJ2-7	NA	once	CASSLASGVNEQYF	TGCGCCAGCAGCTTAGCATCGGGCGTTAACGAGCAGTACTTC
TRBV19	TRBJ2-7	NA	medium-sized	CASSIGPGGNEQYF	TGTGCCAGTAGTATCGGACCGGGGGGCAACGAGCAGTACTTC
TRBV9	TRBJ2-3	NA	NA	CASSDYSTDTQYF	TGTGCCAGCAGCGATTATAGCACAGATACGCAGTATTTT
TRBV29-1	TRBJ2-2	NA	NA	CSVEDRKQGGTGELFF	TGCAGCGTTGAAGACCGGAAACAGGGGGGGACCGGGGAGCTGTTTTTT
TRBV5-1	TRBJ2-1	TRBD2	NA	CASSLEGLAAVNEQFF	TGCGCCAGCAGCTTGGAGGGACTAGCGGCCGTCAATGAGCAGTTCTTC
TRBV19	TRBJ2-1	TRBD2	NA	CASRKASGINEQFF	TGTGCCAGTAGGAAGGCTAGCGGGATCAATGAGCAGTTCTTC
TRBV27	TRBJ1-4	TRBD1	NA	CASRGQGMGEKLFF	TGTGCCAGCAGAGGACAGGGGATGGGAGAAAAACTGTTTTTT
TRBV13	TRBJ2-1	TRBD2	NA	CASSPTGLAGANEQFF	TGTGCCAGCAGCCCAACTGGACTAGCGGGAGCCAATGAGCAGTTCTTC
TRBV18	TRBJ2-5	NA	NA	CASSPTGQETQYF	TGTGCCAGCTCACCCACGGGGCAAGAGACCCAGTACTTC
TRBV4-1	TRBJ2-4	NA	NA	CASSQDAVPSNIQYF	TGCGCCAGCAGCCAAGATGCGGTTCCATCAAACATTCAGTACTTC
TRBV4-2	TRBJ2-3	NA	NA	CASSPPGLTDTQYF	TGTGCCAGCAGCCCCCCGGGACTTACAGATACGCAGTATTTT
TRBV29-1	TRBJ2-7	NA	NA	CSVGGGGPYEQYF	TGCAGCGTTGGGGGAGGCGGACCCTACGAGCAGTACTTC
TRBV7-9	TRBJ1-3	NA	NA	CASSLGTFGNTIYF	TGTGCCAGCAGCTTAGGGACATTCGGAAACACCATATATTTT
TRBV2	TRBJ2-1	TRBD2	NA	CATCLLAGVDEQFF	TGTGCCACCTGCTTACTAGCGGGAGTCGATGAGCAGTTCTTC
TRBV6-9	TRBJ2-2	TRBD2	NA	CASTTSEGPEGGELFF	TGTGCCAGCACGACTAGCGAGGGGCCCGAAGGGGGGGAGCTGTTTTTT
TRBV19	TRBJ1-5	NA	once	CASTTLTGYSNQPQHF	TGTGCCAGTACCACCCTGACTGGCTATAGCAATCAGCCCCAGCATTTT
TRBV21-1	TRBJ1-2	NA	NA	CASNLAHYGYTF	TGTGCCAGCAACTTGGCGCACTATGGCTACACCTTC
TRBV2	TRBJ2-3	TRBD2	NA	CASRRASGNTDTQYF	TGTGCCAGCAGGCGGGCTAGCGGAAACACAGATACGCAGTATTTT
TRBV2	TRBJ1-5	NA	NA	CASREGGAGQPQHF	TGTGCCAGCAGGGAGGGGGGGGCCGGGCAGCCCCAGCATTTT
TRBV9	TRBJ2-1	NA	NA	CASSGRRAYNEQFF	TGTGCCAGCTCTGGCCGGCGGGCCTACAATGAGCAGTTCTTC
TRBV7-9	TRBJ2-5	NA	NA	CASRSGSHPERETQYF	TGTGCCAGCAGATCAGGTTCCCATCCTGAGAGGGAGACCCAGTACTTC
TRBV7-6	TRBJ2-5	TRBD2	NA	CASSSVTGTSGSKKETQYF	TGTGCCAGCAGCTCGGTTACCGGGACTAGCGGGAGTAAGAAAGAGACCCAGTACTTC
TRBV5-1	TRBJ2-5	TRBD2	NA	CASSSTTSGSGETQYF	TGCGCCAGCAGCTCTACGACTAGCGGGAGTGGTGAGACCCAGTACTTC
TRBV30	TRBJ1-2	TRBD1	NA	CAWMMTGQYTF	TGTGCCTGGATGATGACGGGACAGTACACCTTC
TRBV6-1	TRBJ2-1	NA	NA	CASRRSLVNNEQFF	TGTGCCAGCAGACGGAGTTTAGTAAACAATGAGCAGTTCTTC
TRBV10-3	TRBJ2-7	NA	few	CAIGGVQSSYEQYF	TGTGCCATAGGAGGGGTTCAAAGCTCCTACGAGCAGTACTTC
TRBV5-1	TRBJ2-1	TRBD2	NA	CASRPTSGLSEQFF	TGCGCCAGCAGACCGACTAGCGGTCTAAGTGAGCAGTTCTTC
TRBV7-6	TRBJ2-1	NA	NA	CASSLAGLGRNEQFF	TGTGCCAGCAGCTTAGCGGGGCTCGGCCGGAATGAGCAGTTCTTC
TRBV19	TRBJ2-7	NA	NA	CASSDTYEQYF	TGTGCCAGTAGTGATACTTACGAGCAGTACTTC
TRBV20-1	TRBJ2-1	NA	NA	CSAALRMQFF	TGCAGTGCGGCACTGCGGATGCAGTTCTTC
TRBV5-6	TRBJ2-7	TRBD2	once	CASSLVGTSYYEQYF	TGTGCCAGCAGCTTGGTCGGGACTAGTTACTACGAGCAGTACTTC